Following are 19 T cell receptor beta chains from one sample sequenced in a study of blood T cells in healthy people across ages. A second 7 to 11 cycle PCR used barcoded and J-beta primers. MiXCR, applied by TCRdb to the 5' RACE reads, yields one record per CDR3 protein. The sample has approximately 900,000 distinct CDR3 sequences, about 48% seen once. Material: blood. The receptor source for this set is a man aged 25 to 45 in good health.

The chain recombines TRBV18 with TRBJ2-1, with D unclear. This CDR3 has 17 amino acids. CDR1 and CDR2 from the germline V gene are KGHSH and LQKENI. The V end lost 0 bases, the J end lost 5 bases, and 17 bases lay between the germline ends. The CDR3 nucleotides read TGTGCCAGCTCACCACCGGGTTTAAGGGTTACGGACAATGAGCAGTTCTTC. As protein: CASSPPGLRVTDNEQFF.

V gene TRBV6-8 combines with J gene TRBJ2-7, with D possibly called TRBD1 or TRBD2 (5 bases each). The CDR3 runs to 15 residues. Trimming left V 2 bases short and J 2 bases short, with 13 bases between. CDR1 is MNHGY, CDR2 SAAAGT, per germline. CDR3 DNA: TGTGCCAGCAGTTACGACTGGGGGTTACCCTACGAGCAGTACTTC. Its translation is CASSYDWGLPYEQYF.

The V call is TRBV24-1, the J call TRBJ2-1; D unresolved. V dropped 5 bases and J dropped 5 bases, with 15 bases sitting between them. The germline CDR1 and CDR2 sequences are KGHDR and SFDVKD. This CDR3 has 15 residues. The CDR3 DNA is TGTGCCACCAGTGCTGGCAGGTCAAGGGACAATGAGCAGTTCTTC. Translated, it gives CATSAGRSRDNEQFF.

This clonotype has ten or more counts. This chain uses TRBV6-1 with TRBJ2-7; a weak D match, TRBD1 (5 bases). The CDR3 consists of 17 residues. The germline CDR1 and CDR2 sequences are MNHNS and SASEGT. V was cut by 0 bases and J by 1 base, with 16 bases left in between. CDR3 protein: CASSEALPTTVSYEQYF. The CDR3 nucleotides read TGTGCCAGCAGTGAAGCGCTTCCGACGACAGTATCCTACGAGCAGTACTTC.

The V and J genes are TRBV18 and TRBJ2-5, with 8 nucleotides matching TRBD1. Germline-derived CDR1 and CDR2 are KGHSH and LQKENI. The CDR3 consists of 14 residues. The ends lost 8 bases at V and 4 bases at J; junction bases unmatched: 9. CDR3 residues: CASKRQGRGETQYF. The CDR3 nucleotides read TGTGCCAGCAAAAGACAGGGGAGAGGAGAGACCCAGTACTTC. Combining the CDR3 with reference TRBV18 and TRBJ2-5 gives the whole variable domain NAGVMQNPRHLVRRRGQEARLRCSPMKGHSHVYWYRQLPEEGLKFMVYLQKENIIDESGMPKERFSAEFPKEGPSILRIQQVVRGDSAAYFCASKRQGRGETQYFGPGTRLLVL.

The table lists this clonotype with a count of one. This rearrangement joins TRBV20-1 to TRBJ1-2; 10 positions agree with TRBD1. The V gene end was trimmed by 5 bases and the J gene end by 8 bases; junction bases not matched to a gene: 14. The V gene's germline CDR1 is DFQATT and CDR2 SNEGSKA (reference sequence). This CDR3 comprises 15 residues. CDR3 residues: CSAYPLGTGERGYTF. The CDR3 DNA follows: TGCAGTGCTTATCCTCTCGGGACAGGGGAGCGAGGCTACACCTTC.

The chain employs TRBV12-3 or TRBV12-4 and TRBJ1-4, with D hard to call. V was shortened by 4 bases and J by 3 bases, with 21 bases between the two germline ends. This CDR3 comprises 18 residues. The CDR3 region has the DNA TGTGCCAGCAGTTCTCGGCAGGACGGTAGTTTGGCTAATGAAAAACTGTTTTTT. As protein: CASSSRQDGSLANEKLFF.

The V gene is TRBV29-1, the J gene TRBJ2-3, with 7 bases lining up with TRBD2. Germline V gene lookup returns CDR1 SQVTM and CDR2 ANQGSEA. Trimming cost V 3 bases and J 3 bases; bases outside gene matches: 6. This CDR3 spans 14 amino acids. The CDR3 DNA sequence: TGCAGCGTTGAGGCCAGCGGGGCGACAGATACGCAGTATTTT. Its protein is CSVEASGATDTQYF.

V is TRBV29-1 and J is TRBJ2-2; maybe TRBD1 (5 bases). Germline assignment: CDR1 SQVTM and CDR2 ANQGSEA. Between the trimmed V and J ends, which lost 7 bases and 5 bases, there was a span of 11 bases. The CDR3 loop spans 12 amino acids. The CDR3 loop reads CSGTKGTGELFF. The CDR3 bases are TGCAGCGGAACCAAGGGGACCGGGGAGCTGTTTTTT.

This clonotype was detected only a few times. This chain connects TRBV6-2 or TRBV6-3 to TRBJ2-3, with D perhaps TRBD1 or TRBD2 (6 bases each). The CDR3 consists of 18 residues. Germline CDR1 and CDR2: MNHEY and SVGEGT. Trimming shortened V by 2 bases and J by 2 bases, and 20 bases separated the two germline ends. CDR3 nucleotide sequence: TGTGCCAGCAGTTACCCCGACGGGTGGGGGGCTATCACAGATACGCAGTATTTT. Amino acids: CASSYPDGWGAITDTQYF.

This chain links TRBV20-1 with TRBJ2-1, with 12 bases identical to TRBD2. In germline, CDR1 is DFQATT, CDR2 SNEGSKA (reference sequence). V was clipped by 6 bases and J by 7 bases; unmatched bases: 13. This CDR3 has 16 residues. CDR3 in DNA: TGCAGTGCCAGATCTTCTAGCGGGGGGGCCTTAAATGAGCAGTTCTTC. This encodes CSARSSSGGALNEQFF.

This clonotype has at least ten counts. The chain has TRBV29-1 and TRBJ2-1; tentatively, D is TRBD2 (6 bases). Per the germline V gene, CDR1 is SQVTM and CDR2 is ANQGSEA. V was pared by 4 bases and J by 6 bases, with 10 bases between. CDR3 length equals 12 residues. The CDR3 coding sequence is TGCAGCGTTGGGGTTAGCGGCAATGAGCAGTTCTTC. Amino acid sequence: CSVGVSGNEQFF.

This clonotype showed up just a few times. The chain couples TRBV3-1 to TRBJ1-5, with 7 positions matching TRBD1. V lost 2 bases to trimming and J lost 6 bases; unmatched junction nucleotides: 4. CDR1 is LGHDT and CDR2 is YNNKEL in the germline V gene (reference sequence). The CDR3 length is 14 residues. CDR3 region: CASSQTGVFQPQHF. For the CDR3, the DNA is TGTGCCAGCAGCCAAACAGGGGTGTTTCAGCCCCAGCATTTT.

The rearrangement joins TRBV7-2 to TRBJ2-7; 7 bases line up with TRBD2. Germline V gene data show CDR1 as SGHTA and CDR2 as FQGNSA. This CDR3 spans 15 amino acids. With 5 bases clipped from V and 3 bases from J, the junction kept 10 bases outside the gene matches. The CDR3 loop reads CASSPTGGGHYEQYF. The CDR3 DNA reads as TGTGCCAGCAGCCCGACGGGGGGAGGACACTACGAGCAGTACTTC.

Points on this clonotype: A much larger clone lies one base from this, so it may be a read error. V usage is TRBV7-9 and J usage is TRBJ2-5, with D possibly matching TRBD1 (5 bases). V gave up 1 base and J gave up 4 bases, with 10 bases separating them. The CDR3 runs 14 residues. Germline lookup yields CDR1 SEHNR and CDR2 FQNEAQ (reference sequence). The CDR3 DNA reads TGTGCCAGCAGCTTAGAGCAGGGTGCAGAGACCCAGTACTTC. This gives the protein CASSLEQGAETQYF.

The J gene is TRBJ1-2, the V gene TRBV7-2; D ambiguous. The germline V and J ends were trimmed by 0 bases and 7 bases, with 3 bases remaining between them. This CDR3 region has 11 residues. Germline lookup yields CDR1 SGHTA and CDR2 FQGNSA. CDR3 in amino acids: CASSLAIGYTF. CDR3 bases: TGTGCCAGCAGCTTAGCGATTGGCTACACCTTC.

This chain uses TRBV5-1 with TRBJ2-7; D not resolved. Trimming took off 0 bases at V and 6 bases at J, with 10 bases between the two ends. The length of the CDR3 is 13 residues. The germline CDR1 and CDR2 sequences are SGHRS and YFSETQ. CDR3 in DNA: TGCGCCAGCAGCTTGGTTGCGGTGGCCGAGCAGTACTTC. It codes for CASSLVAVAEQYF.

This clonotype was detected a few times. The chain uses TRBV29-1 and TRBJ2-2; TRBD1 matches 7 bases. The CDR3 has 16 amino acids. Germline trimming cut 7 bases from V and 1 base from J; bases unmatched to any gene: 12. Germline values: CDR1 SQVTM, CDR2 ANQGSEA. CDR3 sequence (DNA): TGCAGCGCATATGATGGACAGGTGATGAACACCGGGGAGCTGTTTTTT. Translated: CSAYDGQVMNTGELFF.

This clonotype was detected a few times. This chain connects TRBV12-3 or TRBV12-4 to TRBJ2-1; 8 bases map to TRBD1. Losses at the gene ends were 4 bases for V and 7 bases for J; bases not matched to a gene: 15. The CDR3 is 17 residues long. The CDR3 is CASSSETGTGEGNEQFF. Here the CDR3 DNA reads TGTGCCAGCAGTTCCGAAACCGGGACAGGAGAAGGTAATGAGCAGTTCTTC.